A single sample is the source of the 20 T cell receptor beta chains below, sequenced in a study of blood T cell repertoires in COVID-19. Using immunoSEQ multiplex PCR, the repertoire was profiled, and TCRdb retains in-frame clones only, with some absent. The sample carries approximately 4,000 clones, around nine tenths recorded once. Material for sequencing was peripheral blood. Source of these receptors: a woman in her 70s with active COVID-19.

The rearrangement links TRBV30 to TRBJ1-1; 7 positions agree with TRBD1. Losses at the gene ends were 1 base for V and 3 bases for J; bases not matched to a gene: 2. Per germline, CDR1 GTSNPN and CDR2 SVGIG (reference sequence). The CDR3 has 13 residues. CDR3 residues: CAWSEQGYTEAFF. For the CDR3, the DNA is TGTGCCTGGAGTGAACAGGGGTACACTGAAGCTTTCTTT.

The rearrangement joins TRBV19 to TRBJ1-1, with TRBD1 as a possible D gene (6 bases). There are 14 residues in the CDR3. The germline V and J ends were trimmed by 5 bases and 5 bases, with 15 bases remaining between them. Looked up from germline, CDR1 is LNHDA and CDR2 is SQIVND (reference sequence). CDR3 amino acids: CASSEGGALTEAFF. Here the CDR3 DNA reads TGTGCCAGTAGTGAGGGGGGGGCGCTTACTGAAGCTTTCTTT.

The chain links TRBV3-1 (or the pseudogene TRBV3-2) to TRBJ2-5; D may be TRBD2 (7 bases). Trimming pared 0 bases from V and 5 bases from J, leaving 19 bases between. CDR1 LGHDT and CDR2 YNNKEL come from the germline V gene (reference sequence). This CDR3 has 17 residues. The CDR3 reads CASSQDLRRGPAETQYF. The CDR3 coding sequence is TGTGCCAGCAGCCAAGATCTGAGGCGGGGGCCGGCGGAGACCCAGTACTTC.

The V and J genes are TRBV12-3 or TRBV12-4 and TRBJ1-4; 7 bases agree with TRBD1. Germline trimming cut 5 bases from V and 8 bases from J; bases unmatched to any gene: 5. The CDR3 length is 13 residues. Here the CDR3 reads CASSDRVGEKLFF. CDR3 nucleotide sequence: TGTGCCAGCAGTGACAGGGTCGGGGAAAAACTGTTTTTT.

J is TRBJ1-2 and V is TRBV5-5; the D gene is possibly TRBD1 (5 bases). The germline V gene encodes CDR1 SGHKS and CDR2 YYEKEE (reference sequence). Trimming took off 4 bases at V and 3 bases at J, with 10 bases between the two ends. This CDR3 contains 13 residues. CDR3: CASSQGPDYGYTF. The CDR3 region has the DNA TGTGCCAGCAGCCAGGGCCCGGACTATGGCTACACCTTC.

The gene calls are TRBV6-5 and TRBJ1-5; 12 nucleotides agree with TRBD1. Germline loops: CDR1 MNHEY, CDR2 SVGAGI. CDR3 size: 15 residues. V trimming: 6 bases; J trimming: 6 bases; junction bases outside the gene matches: 6. The CDR3 region has the DNA TGTGCCAGCAGCCTGGGACAGGGGGCGCGTCAGCCCCAGCATTTT. Translation gives CASSLGQGARQPQHF.

This sequence joins TRBV2 and TRBJ2-1; 12 nucleotides agree with TRBD2. CDR1 and CDR2 from the germline V gene are SNHLY and FYNNEI. V shed 6 bases and J 5 bases; nucleotides not matched to a gene: 5. The CDR3 length is 15 residues. The CDR3 spells CASRARTSGNNEQFF. Here the CDR3 DNA reads TGTGCCAGCAGAGCCCGGACTAGCGGGAACAATGAGCAGTTCTTC.

The chain is built from TRBV19 and TRBJ1-2, with TRBD1 matching 9 bases. J lost 7 bases, V lost 10 bases, and 4 bases had no gene match. The CDR3 has 11 residues. Germline assignment: CDR1 LNHDA and CDR2 SQIVND (reference sequence). The CDR3 region has the DNA TGTGCCACCCTGACAGGGGGTGGCTACACCTTC. This codes for CATLTGGGYTF.

The chain uses TRBV19 and TRBJ2-1; a possible D gene is TRBD2 (5 bases). V lost 4 bases to trimming and J lost 0 bases, with 10 bases between them. CDR3 size: 15 residues. Germline V lookup: CDR1 LNHDA, CDR2 SQIVND (reference sequence). The CDR3 region is CASSNSGSSYNEQFF. The CDR3 DNA sequence: TGTGCCAGTAGTAACAGCGGAAGCTCCTACAATGAGCAGTTCTTC.

The J gene is TRBJ2-1, the V gene TRBV6-2 or TRBV6-3; D is perhaps TRBD2 (7 bases). Germline V gene sequence: CDR1 MNHEY, CDR2 SVGEGT. The CDR3 runs 13 residues. Trimming removed 6 bases from V and 15 bases from J, with 21 bases in between. In DNA form, the CDR3 reads TGTGCCAGCAGCACGCCGGGGCGGGGGCCGGGGTTCTTC. This sequence encodes CASSTPGRGPGFF.

The rearrangement links TRBV5-1 to TRBJ2-3; 8 bases match TRBD1. V lost 0 bases to trimming and J lost 4 bases; unmatched junction nucleotides: 7. The CDR3 has 16 residues. CDR1 and CDR2 (germline): SGHRS, YFSETQ. CDR3 DNA: TGCGCCAGCAGCTTGGGTGGGACAGGTGTAGCAGATACGCAGTATTTT. Protein product: CASSLGGTGVADTQYF.

The chain links TRBV7-2 to TRBJ1-5; possible D gene TRBD1, 5 bases. The CDR3 sequence is 13 residues long. Looked up from germline, CDR1 is SGHTA and CDR2 is FQGNSA. V lost 5 bases, J lost 5 bases, and 10 bases lay in between. CDR3 amino acids: CASSRDRDQPQHF. As DNA, the CDR3 is TGTGCCAGCAGCAGAGACAGAGATCAGCCCCAGCATTTT.

The chain recombines TRBV10-3 with TRBJ1-3, with TRBD1 matching 7 bases. CDR1 ENHRY and CDR2 SYGVKD come from the germline V gene. Trimming took 6 bases from V and 0 from J; bases not matched to a gene: 5. The CDR3 length is 15 residues. For the CDR3, the DNA is TGTGCCATCAGCTGGGACAGCCACTCTGGAAACACCATATATTTT. It encodes CAISWDSHSGNTIYF.

This clone was found once. V and J are TRBV19 and TRBJ2-7, with D possibly being TRBD1 (6 bases). The germline V and J ends were trimmed by 6 bases and 0 bases, with 12 bases remaining between them. Germline-derived CDR1 and CDR2 are LNHDA and SQIVND (reference sequence). The CDR3 covers 14 residues. CDR3 loop: CASSVGQNSYEQYF. The CDR3 coding sequence is TGTGCCAGTAGCGTGGGACAAAACTCCTACGAGCAGTACTTC.

The chain uses TRBV11-3 and TRBJ1-1; a weak D match, TRBD1 (6 bases). V lost 6 bases to trimming and J lost 1 base, with 15 bases between them. The CDR3 length is 15 residues. The germline V gene has CDR1 SGHNT and CDR2 YENEEA. The CDR3 bases are TGTGCCAGCAGGCCACAGGGTGTGGAGAACACTGAAGCTTTCTTT. Translated, it gives CASRPQGVENTEAFF.

The chain links TRBV19 to TRBJ2-2; 7 positions agree with TRBD2. V lost 3 bases, J lost 6 bases, and 7 bases stayed unmatched. CDR3 length equals 15 residues. Germline V lookup: CDR1 LNHDA, CDR2 SQIVND (reference sequence). For the CDR3, the DNA is TGTGCCAGTAGTATCGCAGCGGGGACGGCCGGGGAGCTGTTTTTT. Its protein product is CASSIAAGTAGELFF.

The J gene is TRBJ2-7, the V gene TRBV6-5, with 12 bases that match TRBD2. The CDR3 loop spans 15 amino acids. With 9 bases clipped from V and 2 bases from J, the junction kept 8 bases outside the gene matches. Germline CDR1 MNHEY, CDR2 SVGAGI. The CDR3 protein is CASTYASGGAYEQYF. The DNA of the CDR3 is TGTGCCAGTACTTATGCTAGCGGGGGGGCCTACGAGCAGTACTTC.

Details on this clone: Germline and junction disagree at one end, which may indicate a read error. V and J are TRBV19 and TRBJ1-2; tentative D call: TRBD1 (6 bases). Germline V gene data show CDR1 as LNHDA and CDR2 as SQIVND (reference sequence). The CDR3 has 15 amino acids. The CDR3 sequence is CASSTGNRVRYGYTF. The CDR3 DNA reads as TGCGCCAGTAGCACCGGAAACAGGGTTCGGTATGGCTACACCTTC.

The V call is TRBV19, the J call TRBJ2-1, with TRBD2 identical over 13 bases. Germline assignment: CDR1 LNHDA and CDR2 SQIVND (reference sequence). Germline trimming cut 4 bases from V and 8 bases from J; bases unmatched to any gene: 8. This CDR3 comprises 16 residues. The CDR3 here is CASSTRLAGGMDEQFF. CDR3 coding DNA: TGTGCCAGTAGTACACGACTAGCGGGGGGTATGGATGAGCAGTTCTTC.

This clone was seen once. V usage is TRBV2 and J usage is TRBJ2-2; TRBD2 aligns across 8 bases. Trimming took 3 bases from V and 1 from J; bases not matched to a gene: 4. Germline loops: CDR1 SNHLY, CDR2 FYNNEI. The CDR3 totals 16 residues. This chain's CDR3 is CASSEGAGENTGELFF. The CDR3 bases are TGTGCCAGCAGTGAGGGAGCGGGGGAGAACACCGGGGAGCTGTTTTTT.